This TCR beta chain was recorded in a study of blood T cells in healthy people across ages. Study-level findings and limits: Whereas aged donors had fewer naive CD4+ cells, long-lived donors had more of them and higher diversity. For the donors, CMV status was unknown and possibly confounded expanded clonotype changes.

The length of the CDR3 is 16 residues. Germline V lookup: CDR1 MDHEN, CDR2 SYDVKM. Losses at the gene ends were 7 bases for V and 9 bases for J; bases not matched to a gene: 12. Together with a sample-barcoded 5' primer, a J-beta primer mix was included in a second PCR lasting about 7 to 11 cycles. MiXCR, applied by TCRdb to the 5' RACE reads, yields one record per CDR3 protein. The data show 600,000 to 800,000 distinct CDR3 sequences, 20% to 25% seen once. This clonotype was detected a few times. Antigen: not known. The clonotype comes from a man aged 65 to 85 in good health. V is TRBV28 and J is TRBJ2-1; the match to TRBD2 covers 13 bases. The source material was blood. CDR3 DNA: TGTGCCAGCAATTTCCAGAGACTAGCGGGAGGTGGTGAGCAGTTCTTC. Amino acids: CASNFQRLAGGGEQFF.